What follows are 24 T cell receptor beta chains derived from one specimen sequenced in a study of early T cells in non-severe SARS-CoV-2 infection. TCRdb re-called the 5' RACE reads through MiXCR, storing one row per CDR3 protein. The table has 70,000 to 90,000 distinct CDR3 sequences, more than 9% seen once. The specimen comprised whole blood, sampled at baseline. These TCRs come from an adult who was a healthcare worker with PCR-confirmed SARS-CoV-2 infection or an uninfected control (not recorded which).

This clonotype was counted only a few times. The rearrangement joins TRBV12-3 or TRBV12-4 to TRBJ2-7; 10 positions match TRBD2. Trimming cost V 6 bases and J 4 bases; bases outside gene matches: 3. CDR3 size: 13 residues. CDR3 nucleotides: TGTGCCAGCAGGTTGACTAGCGGGTACGAGCAGTACTTC. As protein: CASRLTSGYEQYF.

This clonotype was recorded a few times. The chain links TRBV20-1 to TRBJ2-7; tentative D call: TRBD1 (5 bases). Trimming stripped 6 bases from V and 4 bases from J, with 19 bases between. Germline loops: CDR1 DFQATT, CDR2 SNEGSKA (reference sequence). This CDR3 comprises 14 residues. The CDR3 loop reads CSASDRSHGYEQYF. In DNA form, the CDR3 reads TGCAGTGCATCAGACAGATCCCATGGATACGAGCAGTACTTC.

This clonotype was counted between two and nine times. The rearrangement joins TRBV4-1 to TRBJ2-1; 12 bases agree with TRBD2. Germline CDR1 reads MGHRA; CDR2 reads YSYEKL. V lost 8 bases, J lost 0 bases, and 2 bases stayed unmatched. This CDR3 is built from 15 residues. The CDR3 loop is CASATSGSSYNEQFF. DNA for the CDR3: TGCGCCAGCGCGACTAGCGGGAGCTCCTACAATGAGCAGTTCTTC.

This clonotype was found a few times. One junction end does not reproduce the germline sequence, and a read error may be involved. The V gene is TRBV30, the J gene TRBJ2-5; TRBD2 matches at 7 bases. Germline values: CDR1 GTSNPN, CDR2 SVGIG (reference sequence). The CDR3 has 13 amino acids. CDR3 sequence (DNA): TGTGCCTGGAGTTCTAACCTAGTGCGGGAGCGGATCTTC. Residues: CAWSSNLVRERIF.

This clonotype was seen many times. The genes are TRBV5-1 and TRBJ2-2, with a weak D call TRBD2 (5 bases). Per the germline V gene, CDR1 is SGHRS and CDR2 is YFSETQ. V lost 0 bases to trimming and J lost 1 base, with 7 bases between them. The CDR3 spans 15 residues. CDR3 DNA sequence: TGCGCCAGCAGCTTGGCCGGGAAGAACACCGGGGAGCTGTTTTTT. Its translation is CASSLAGKNTGELFF.

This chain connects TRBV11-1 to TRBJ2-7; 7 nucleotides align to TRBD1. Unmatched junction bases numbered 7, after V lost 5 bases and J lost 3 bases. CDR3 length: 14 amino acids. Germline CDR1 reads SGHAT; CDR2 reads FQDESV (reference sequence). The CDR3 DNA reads TGTGCCAGCAGCCCCCGGGACAGTTACTACGAGCAGTACTTC. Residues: CASSPRDSYYEQYF.

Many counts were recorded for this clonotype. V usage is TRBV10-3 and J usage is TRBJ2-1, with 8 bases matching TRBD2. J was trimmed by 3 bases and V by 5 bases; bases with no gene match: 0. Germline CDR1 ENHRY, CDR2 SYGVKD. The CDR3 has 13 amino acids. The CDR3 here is CAISTSGYNEQFF. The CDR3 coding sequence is TGTGCCATCAGTACTAGCGGCTACAATGAGCAGTTCTTC.

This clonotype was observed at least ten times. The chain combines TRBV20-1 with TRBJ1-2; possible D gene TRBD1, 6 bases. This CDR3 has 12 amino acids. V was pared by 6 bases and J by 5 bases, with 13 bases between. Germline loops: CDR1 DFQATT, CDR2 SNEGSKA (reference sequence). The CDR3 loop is CSARKGEYGYTF. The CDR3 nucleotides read TGCAGTGCCCGGAAGGGGGAATATGGCTACACCTTC.

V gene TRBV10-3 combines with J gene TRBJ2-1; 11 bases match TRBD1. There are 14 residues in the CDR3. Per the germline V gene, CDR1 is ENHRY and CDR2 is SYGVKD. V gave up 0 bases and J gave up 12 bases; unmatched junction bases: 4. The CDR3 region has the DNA TGTGCCATCAGTGAGTCTGGGACAGGGGGACGGCAGTTCTTC. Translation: CAISESGTGGRQFF.

In nucleotides, the CDR3 is TGTGCCAGCAGTGAAGAAACGGGGGGTCTATACAATGAGCAGTTCTTC. Its protein is CASSEETGGLYNEQFF. The chain uses TRBV6-1 and TRBJ2-1; 7 bases line up with TRBD2. This CDR3 is 16 amino acids long. In germline, CDR1 is MNHNS, CDR2 SASEGT. V gave up 1 base and J gave up 4 bases; unmatched junction bases: 7.

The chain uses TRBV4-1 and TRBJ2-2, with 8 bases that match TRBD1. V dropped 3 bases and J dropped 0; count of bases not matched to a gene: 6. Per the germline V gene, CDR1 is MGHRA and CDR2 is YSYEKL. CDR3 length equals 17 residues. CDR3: CASSQLSGQANTGELFF. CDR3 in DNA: TGCGCCAGCAGCCAGCTGTCGGGACAGGCGAACACCGGGGAGCTGTTTTTT.

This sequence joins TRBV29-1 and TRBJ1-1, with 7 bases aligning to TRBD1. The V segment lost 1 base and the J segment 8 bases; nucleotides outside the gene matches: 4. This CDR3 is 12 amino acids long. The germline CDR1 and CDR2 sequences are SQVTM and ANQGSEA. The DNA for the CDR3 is TGCAGCGTTGAAGCCGGGACAGCAGAAGCTTTCTTT. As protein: CSVEAGTAEAFF.

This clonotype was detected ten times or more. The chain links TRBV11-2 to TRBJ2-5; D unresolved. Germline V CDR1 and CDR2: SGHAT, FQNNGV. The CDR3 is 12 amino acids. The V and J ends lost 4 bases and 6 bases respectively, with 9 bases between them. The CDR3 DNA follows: TGTGCCAGCAGCTCCCGTGCAAAGACCCAGTACTTC. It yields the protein CASSSRAKTQYF.

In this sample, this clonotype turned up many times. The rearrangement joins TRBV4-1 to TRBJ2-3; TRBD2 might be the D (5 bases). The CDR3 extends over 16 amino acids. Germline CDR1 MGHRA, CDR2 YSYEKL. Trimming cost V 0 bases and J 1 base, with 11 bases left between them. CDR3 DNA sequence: TGCGCCAGCAGCCAAGACTCGTCGAGGGGCACAGATACGCAGTATTTT. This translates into CASSQDSSRGTDTQYF.

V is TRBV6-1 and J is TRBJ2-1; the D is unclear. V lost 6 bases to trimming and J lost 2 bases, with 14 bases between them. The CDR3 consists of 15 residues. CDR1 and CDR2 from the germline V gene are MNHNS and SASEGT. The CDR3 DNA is TGTGCCAGCAGCGTGGCGGCGCTCCCCTACAATGAGCAGTTCTTC. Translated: CASSVAALPYNEQFF.

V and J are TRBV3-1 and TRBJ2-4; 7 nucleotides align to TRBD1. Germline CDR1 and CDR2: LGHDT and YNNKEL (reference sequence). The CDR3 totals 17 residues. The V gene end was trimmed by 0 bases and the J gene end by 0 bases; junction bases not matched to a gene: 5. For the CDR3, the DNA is TGTGCCAGCAGCCAAGATAGGGACAGTCTAGCCAAAAACATTCAGTACTTC. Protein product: CASSQDRDSLAKNIQYF.

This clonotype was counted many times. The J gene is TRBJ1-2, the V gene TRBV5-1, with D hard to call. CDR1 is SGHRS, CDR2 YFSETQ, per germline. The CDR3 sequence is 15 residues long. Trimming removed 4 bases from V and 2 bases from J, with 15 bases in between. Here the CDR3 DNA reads TGCGCCAGCAGCGCCAGCCGCCTAGGCAACTATGGCTACACCTTC. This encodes CASSASRLGNYGYTF.

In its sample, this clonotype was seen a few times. The CDR3 DNA reads TGTGCCAGCAGTTACGACCAAACCAATGAGCAGTTCTTC. This encodes CASSYDQTNEQFF. The chain is built from TRBV6-5 and TRBJ2-1; no clear D gene. This CDR3 is 13 amino acids long. V lost 2 bases to trimming and J lost 6 bases, with 8 bases between them. Germline-derived CDR1 and CDR2 are MNHEY and SVGAGI.

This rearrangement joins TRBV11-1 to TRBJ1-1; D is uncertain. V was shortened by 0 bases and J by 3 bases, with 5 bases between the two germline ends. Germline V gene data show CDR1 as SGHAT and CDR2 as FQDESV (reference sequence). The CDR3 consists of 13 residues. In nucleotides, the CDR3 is TGTGCCAGCAGCTTAGCGCGGTACACTGAAGCTTTCTTT. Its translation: CASSLARYTEAFF.

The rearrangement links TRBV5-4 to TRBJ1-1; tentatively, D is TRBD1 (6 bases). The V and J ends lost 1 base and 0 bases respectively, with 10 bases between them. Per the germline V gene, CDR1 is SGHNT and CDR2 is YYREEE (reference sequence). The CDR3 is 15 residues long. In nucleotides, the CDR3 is TGTGCCAGCAGCTTGTCAGACAGGATGAACACTGAAGCTTTCTTT. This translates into CASSLSDRMNTEAFF.

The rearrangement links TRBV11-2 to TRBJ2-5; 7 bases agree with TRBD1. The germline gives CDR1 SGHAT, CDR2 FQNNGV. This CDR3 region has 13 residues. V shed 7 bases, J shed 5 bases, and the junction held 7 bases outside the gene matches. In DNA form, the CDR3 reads TGTGCCAGCACCAAGGGGGCGGCGGAGACCCAGTACTTC. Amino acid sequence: CASTKGAAETQYF.

As DNA, the CDR3 is TGTGCCAGCAGTGAAAGTAACGGGCCACCATCCTACGAGCAGTACTTC. It codes for CASSESNGPPSYEQYF. The chain employs TRBV25-1 and TRBJ2-7; D not certain. The CDR3 is 16 residues long. Germline CDR1 reads MGHDK; CDR2 reads SYGVNS. V was shortened by 2 bases and J by 1 base, with 15 bases between the two germline ends.

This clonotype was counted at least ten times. The CDR3 bases are TGTGCCAGCAGGGCCAATTCTCCTAGGTCACCCCTCCACTTT. Protein product: CASRANSPRSPLHF. The gene calls are TRBV7-9 and TRBJ1-6, with D unclear. The CDR3 runs 14 residues. The germline gives CDR1 SEHNR, CDR2 FQNEAQ (reference sequence). Trimming removed 6 bases at V and 10 bases at J, with 16 bases between.

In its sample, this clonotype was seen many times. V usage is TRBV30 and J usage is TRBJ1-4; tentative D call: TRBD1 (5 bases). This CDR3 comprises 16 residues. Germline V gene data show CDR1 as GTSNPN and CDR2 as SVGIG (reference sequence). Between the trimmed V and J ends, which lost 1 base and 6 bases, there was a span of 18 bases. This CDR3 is CAWSEPYRDSYEKLFF. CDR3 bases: TGTGCCTGGAGTGAACCTTACCGGGACTCTTATGAAAAACTGTTTTTT.